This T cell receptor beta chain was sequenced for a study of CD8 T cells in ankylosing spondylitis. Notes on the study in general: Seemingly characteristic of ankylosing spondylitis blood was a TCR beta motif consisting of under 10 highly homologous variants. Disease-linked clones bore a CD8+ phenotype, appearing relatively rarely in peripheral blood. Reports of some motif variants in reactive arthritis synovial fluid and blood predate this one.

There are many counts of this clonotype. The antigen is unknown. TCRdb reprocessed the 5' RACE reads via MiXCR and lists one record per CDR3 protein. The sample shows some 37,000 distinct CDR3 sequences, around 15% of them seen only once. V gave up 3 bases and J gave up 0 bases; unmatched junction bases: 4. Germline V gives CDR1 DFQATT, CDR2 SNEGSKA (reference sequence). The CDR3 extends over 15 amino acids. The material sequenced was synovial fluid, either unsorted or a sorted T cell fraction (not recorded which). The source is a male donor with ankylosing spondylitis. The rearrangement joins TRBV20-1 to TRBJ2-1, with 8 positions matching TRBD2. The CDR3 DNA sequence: TGCAGTGCTAGCGAGCGGGAGTACTCCTACAATGAGCAGTTCTTC. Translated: CSASEREYSYNEQFF.